This T cell receptor (beta chain) comes out of a study of early T cells in non-severe SARS-CoV-2 infection. Separate cDNA molecules each had unique molecular identifiers attached to them. TCRdb reprocessed the 5' RACE reads via MiXCR and lists one record per CDR3 protein. The sample has more than 45,000 distinct CDR3 sequences; under 15% are singletons. The CDR3 has 14 amino acids. Germline-derived CDR1 and CDR2 are SGDLS and YYNGEE. V shed 3 bases, J shed 4 bases, and the junction held 7 bases outside the gene matches. The material sequenced was whole blood. The receptor's source is an adult who was a healthcare worker with PCR-confirmed SARS-CoV-2 infection or an uninfected control (not recorded which). The chain recombines TRBV9 with TRBJ2-7; 7 positions match TRBD2. The CDR3 DNA reads as TGTGCCAGCAGCGCCGGGACTAATACTTACGAGCAGTACTTC. Translated: CASSAGTNTYEQYF. Based on the CDR3 plus reference TRBV9 and TRBJ2-7, the full variable domain is DSGVTQTPKHLITATGQRVTLRCSPRSGDLSVYWYQQSLDQGLQFLIQYYNGEERAKGNILERFSAQQFPDLHSELNLSSLELGDSALYFCASSAGTNTYEQYFGPGTRLTVT.